The 5 T cell receptor beta chains reported below all come from one sample, sequenced in a study of response to subunit inactivated influenza vaccine. TCRdb used MiXCR to reprocess the RT-PCR reads, holding one entry per CDR3 protein. There are approximately 520,000 distinct CDR3 sequences in the sample; less than 30% occur only once, and 1.9% lies in the top ten. Sample: CD4+ T cells sorted from PBMCs, taken 5 days after vaccination. The receptors shown here come from a man aged 50-59 years who received an inactivated influenza vaccine.

The rearrangement joins TRBV3-1 to TRBJ2-7, with 15 bases matching TRBD2. The CDR3 contains 19 residues. Germline CDR1 and CDR2: LGHDT and YNNKEL (reference sequence). J gave up 3 bases and V 2 bases, and 11 bases lay outside the gene matches. This CDR3 is CASSQRAPGLAGGIYEQYF. The CDR3 nucleotides read TGTGCCAGCAGCCAAAGGGCACCGGGACTAGCGGGAGGAATCTACGAGCAGTACTTC.

This clonotype showed up just once. V gene TRBV5-1 combines with J gene TRBJ2-7; 9 nucleotides align to TRBD1. The germline gives CDR1 SGHRS, CDR2 YFSETQ. The CDR3 spans 15 residues. V dropped 3 bases and J dropped 1; count of bases not matched to a gene: 5. In DNA, the CDR3 is TGCGCCAGCAGCTGGACAGGGGACGCATCCTACGAGCAGTACTTC. It is translated as CASSWTGDASYEQYF. Full variable domain (outside the CDR3, taken from reference TRBV5-1 and TRBJ2-7): KAGVTQTPRYLIKTRGQQVTLSCSPISGHRSVSWYQQTPGQGLQFLFEYFSETQRNKGNFPGRFSGRQFSNSRSEMNVSTLELGDSALYLCASSWTGDASYEQYFGPGTRLTVT.

This clonotype was recorded a few times. The rearrangement links TRBV11-2 to TRBJ2-5; 9 bases match TRBD1. This CDR3 contains 17 residues. Germline CDR1 SGHAT, CDR2 FQNNGV. V shed 4 bases, J shed 4 bases, and the junction held 13 bases outside the gene matches. DNA of the CDR3: TGTGCCAGCAGCTCAAGATTTAGGACAGGGGTAACAGAGACCCAGTACTTC. It is translated as CASSSRFRTGVTETQYF.

The genes are TRBV7-2 and TRBJ2-7; D might be TRBD1 (6 bases). The CDR3 spans 13 residues. V lost 5 bases, J lost 3 bases, and 11 bases lay in between. Germline V CDR1 and CDR2: SGHTA, FQGNSA. Written as DNA, the CDR3 is TGTGCCAGCAGCGGAACAGGGTACTACGAGCAGTACTTC. Encoded protein: CASSGTGYYEQYF.

There are a few counts of this clonotype. The chain recombines TRBV5-5 with TRBJ1-1, with D unresolved. Germline V gene lookup returns CDR1 SGHKS and CDR2 YYEKEE (reference sequence). Deletions cut 4 bases from V and 0 bases from J, with 13 bases between. The CDR3 covers 15 residues. CDR3 nucleotides: TGTGCCAGCAGCCCGCACCCGGGGATGAACACTGAAGCTTTCTTT. Translation: CASSPHPGMNTEAFF.